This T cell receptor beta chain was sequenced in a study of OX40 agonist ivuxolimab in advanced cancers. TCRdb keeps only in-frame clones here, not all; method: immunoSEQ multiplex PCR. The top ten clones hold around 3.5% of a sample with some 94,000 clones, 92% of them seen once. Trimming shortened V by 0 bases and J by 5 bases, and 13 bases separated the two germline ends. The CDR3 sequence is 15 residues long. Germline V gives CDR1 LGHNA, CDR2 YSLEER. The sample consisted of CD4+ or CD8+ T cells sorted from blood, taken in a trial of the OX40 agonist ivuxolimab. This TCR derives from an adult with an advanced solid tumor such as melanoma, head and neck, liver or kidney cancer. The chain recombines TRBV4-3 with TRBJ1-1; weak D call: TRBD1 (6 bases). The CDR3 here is CASSQDPGVNTEAFF. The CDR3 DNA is TGCGCCAGCAGCCAAGATCCAGGGGTTAATACTGAAGCTTTCTTT.